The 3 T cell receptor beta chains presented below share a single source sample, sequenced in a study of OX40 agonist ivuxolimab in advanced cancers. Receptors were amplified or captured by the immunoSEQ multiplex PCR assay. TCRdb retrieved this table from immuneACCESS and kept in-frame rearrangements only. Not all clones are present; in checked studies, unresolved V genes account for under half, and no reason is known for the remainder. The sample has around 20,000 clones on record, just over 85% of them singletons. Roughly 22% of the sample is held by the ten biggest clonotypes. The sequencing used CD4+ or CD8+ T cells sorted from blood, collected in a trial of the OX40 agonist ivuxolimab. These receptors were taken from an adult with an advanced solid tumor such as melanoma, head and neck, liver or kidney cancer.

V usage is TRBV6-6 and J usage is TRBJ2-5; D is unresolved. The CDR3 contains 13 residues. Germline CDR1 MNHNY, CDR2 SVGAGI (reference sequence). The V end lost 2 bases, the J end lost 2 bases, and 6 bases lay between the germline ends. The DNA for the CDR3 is TGTGCCAGCAGTTACGTCGTACAAGAGACCCAGTACTTC. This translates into CASSYVVQETQYF.

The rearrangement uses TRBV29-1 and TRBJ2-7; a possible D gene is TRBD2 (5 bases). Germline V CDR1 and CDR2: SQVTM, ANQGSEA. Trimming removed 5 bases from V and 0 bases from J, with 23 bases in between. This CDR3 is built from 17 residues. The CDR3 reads CSVSEGIGSATSYEQYF. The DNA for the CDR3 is TGCAGCGTTTCAGAGGGCATCGGCAGTGCCACCTCCTACGAGCAGTACTTC.

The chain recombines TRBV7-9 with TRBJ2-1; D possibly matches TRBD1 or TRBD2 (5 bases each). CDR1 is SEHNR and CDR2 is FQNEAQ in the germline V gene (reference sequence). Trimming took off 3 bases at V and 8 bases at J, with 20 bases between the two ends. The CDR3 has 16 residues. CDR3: CASSFHYGWGKDEQFF. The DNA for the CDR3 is TGTGCCAGCAGCTTTCATTATGGCTGGGGGAAGGATGAGCAGTTCTTC.